This is a list of T cell receptor beta chains from one sample in a study of T-cell memory formation after mild COVID-19. TCRdb re-called the 5' RACE reads with MiXCR, one entry per CDR3 protein. This table holds 200,000 to 250,000 distinct CDR3 sequences, over 8.5% found once. Sequencing used PBMCs or a T cell subset sorted from them (not recorded which). Every receptor here comes from a man younger than 35 who had mild COVID-19 (a few samples of this study predate the infection). Cell type and time point are not known. CDR3s include the opening cysteine and the closing phenylalanine or tryptophan. The D gene is left open where the match is weak. Clone size is not always given. Where it is, it says once, few, many or a class for expanded clones.

>TRBV28|TRBJ1-4|NA|few
CASSHSGAGAEKLFF
TGTGCCAGCAGTCACTCCGGGGCAGGCGCCGAAAAACTGTTTTTT
>TRBV27|TRBJ1-2|NA|few
CASSFGKNYGYTF
TGTGCCAGCAGTTTCGGGAAGAACTATGGCTACACCTTC
>TRBV1|TRBJ2-2|NA|few
CTSSGPGLAGGNTGELFF
TGCACCAGCAGCGGACCGGGACTAGCGGGGGGGAACACCGGGGAGCTGTTTTTT
>TRBV6-5|TRBJ1-6|NA|NA
CASRWSLNSPLHF
TGTGCCAGCCGTTGGAGCCTAAATTCACCCCTCCACTTT
>TRBV27|TRBJ1-1|NA|NA
CASGPPGNTEAFF
TGTGCCAGCGGGCCCCCGGGGAACACTGAAGCTTTCTTT
>TRBV5-1|TRBJ1-4|NA|many
CASSRRPQGQGEKLFF
TGCGCCAGCAGCCGCCGTCCACAGGGTCAGGGAGAAAAACTGTTTTTT
>TRBV20-1|TRBJ2-4|TRBD1|NA
CSAPGTGGRNIQYF
TGCAGTGCCCCTGGGACAGGGGGCAGAAACATTCAGTACTTC
>TRBV5-1|TRBJ1-6|TRBD1|many
CASSPTGSSYNSPLHF
TGCGCCAGCAGCCCGACAGGGAGCTCCTATAATTCACCCCTCCACTTT
>TRBV12-3/TRBV12-4|TRBJ2-7|NA|NA
CASTPEGHPSYEQYF
TGTGCCAGCACACCAGAGGGACACCCTTCCTACGAGCAGTACTTC
>TRBV6-6|TRBJ2-2|NA|NA
CASRAAYDGELFF
TGTGCCAGCAGGGCCGCGTATGACGGGGAGCTGTTTTTT
>TRBV6-5|TRBJ1-1|NA|few
CASSFYKNTEAFF
TGTGCCAGCAGTTTCTACAAGAACACTGAAGCTTTCTTT
>TRBV5-1|TRBJ2-1|NA|many
CASSLLNPHEQFF
TGCGCCAGCAGCTTGCTAAACCCCCATGAGCAGTTCTTC
>TRBV5-1|TRBJ1-2|TRBD1|few
CASSLGTGGYYGYTF
TGCGCCAGCAGCTTGGGTACAGGGGGCTACTATGGCTACACCTTC
>TRBV3-1|TRBJ1-5|NA|few
CASSQANQPQHF
TGTGCCAGCAGCCAGGCCAATCAGCCCCAGCATTTT
>TRBV14|TRBJ2-1|NA|many
CASSPTGLSYNEQFF
TGTGCCAGCAGCCCTACAGGTCTCTCCTACAATGAGCAGTTCTTC
>TRBV20-1|TRBJ2-4|NA|few
CSARDDRKNIQYF
TGCAGTGCTAGAGACGACAGGAAAAACATTCAGTACTTC
>TRBV7-9|TRBJ2-2|TRBD2|NA
CASSPTLISGGTNTGELFF
TGTGCCAGCAGCCCAACCCTGATTAGCGGGGGGACAAACACCGGGGAGCTGTTTTTT